Presented here are 21 T cell receptor beta chains from one specimen sequenced in a study of T cells in Graves' hyperthyroidism and ophthalmopathy. TCR beta CDR3 region amplification was performed from RNA transcripts. Initially, a first-round RT-PCR of the TCR CDR3 employed the HTBI primer set. TCRdb analysed the multiplex PCR reads with MiXCR anew, one entry per CDR3 protein. The sample lists 600,000 to 800,000 distinct CDR3 sequences, approximately 40% seen once, with more than 25% in the top ten. Sequencing was carried out using blood. These TCRs come from a woman aged 40 to 55 with Graves' hyperthyroidism.

V and J are TRBV10-3 and TRBJ2-5; 9 nucleotides line up with TRBD1. The CDR3 runs to 14 residues. Germline V gene sequence: CDR1 ENHRY, CDR2 SYGVKD. Trimming removed 9 bases from V and 3 bases from J; junction bases left unmatched: 8. DNA of the CDR3: TGTGCCATTAACAGGGGGCCACGGGAAGAGACCCAGTACTTC. It translates to CAINRGPREETQYF.

The chain joins TRBV5-3 to TRBJ1-2; TRBD1 agrees at 12 bases. TRBV5-3 is annotated as an ORF whose role is uncertain. V was pared by 8 bases and J by 6 bases, with 11 bases of the junction left unmatched. CDR3 length equals 15 residues. The CDR3 nucleotides are TGTGCCAGCGGCTTGGGGGACAGGGGGCTGGATGGCTACACCTTC. Translated, it gives CASGLGDRGLDGYTF.

V is TRBV4-1 and J is TRBJ2-5; TRBD2 agrees at 9 bases. Per the germline V gene, CDR1 is MGHRA and CDR2 is YSYEKL. V shed 0 bases, J shed 2 bases, and the junction held 10 bases outside the gene matches. The CDR3 has 18 residues. The CDR3 region is CASSQEGASGGFQETQYF. DNA for the CDR3: TGCGCCAGCAGCCAAGAGGGGGCGAGCGGGGGGTTTCAAGAGACCCAGTACTTC.

This clonotype appeared many times. The gene calls are TRBV10-2 and TRBJ1-6; TRBD1 is a possible D gene (6 bases). CDR3 length equals 15 residues. The V end lost 3 bases, the J end lost 13 bases, and 19 bases lay between the germline ends. Per germline, CDR1 WSHSY and CDR2 SAAADI. The CDR3 spells CASSDLGTPQGPLHF. CDR3 bases: TGCGCCAGCAGTGATCTCGGGACACCTCAAGGCCCCCTCCACTTT.

In this sample, this clonotype turned up a few times. V usage is TRBV2 and J usage is TRBJ1-2; D unclear. Trimming took 2 bases from V and 4 from J, leaving 11 bases between them. The CDR3 has 14 amino acids. Germline CDR1 reads SNHLY; CDR2 reads FYNNEI. DNA of the CDR3: TGTGCCAGCAGTGAACATCCAGGAGCCTATGGCTACACCTTC. Protein: CASSEHPGAYGYTF.

This clonotype was counted only a few times. The chain uses TRBV2 and TRBJ2-7; unclear D gene. TRBJ2-1 explains the end of the DNA better; the J call may be wrong. Looked up from germline, CDR1 is SNHLY and CDR2 is FYNNEI. The CDR3 loop spans 12 amino acids. CDR3 residues: CASSATWDEQFF. The CDR3, as DNA: TGTGCCAGCAGTGCGACTTGGGATGAGCAGTTCTTC.

This rearrangement joins TRBV10-2 to TRBJ1-2, with 8 bases identical to TRBD1. The germline CDR1 and CDR2 sequences are WSHSY and SAAADI. Trimming removed 6 bases from V and 7 bases from J; junction bases left unmatched: 4. CDR3 length: 12 residues. Here the CDR3 reads CASRGQGGGYTF. The CDR3 DNA is TGCGCCAGCAGAGGACAGGGAGGTGGCTACACCTTC.

This clonotype occurred a few times. The gene calls are TRBV10-2 and TRBJ2-7, with 11 bases that match TRBD1. V shed 8 bases, J shed 4 bases, and the junction held 7 bases outside the gene matches. Germline V gene sequence: CDR1 WSHSY, CDR2 SAAADI. The CDR3 runs 14 residues. The DNA for the CDR3 is TGCGCCAGCTTAAGGGGACAGGGGGGATACGAGCAGTACTTC. This encodes CASLRGQGGYEQYF.

On this clonotype: At one boundary the junction diverges from the germline segment, which might be a read error. The chain is built from TRBV11-2 and TRBJ1-3, with a weak D call TRBD1 (5 bases). Germline assignment: CDR1 SGHAT and CDR2 FQNNGV. CDR3 length: 14 residues. The CDR3 DNA follows: TGTGCCAGCAGCTTAGTAGGGGCTGGAAACGCCATATATTTT. Residues: CASSLVGAGNAIYF.

Many counts were recorded for this clonotype. The chain carries TRBV10-3 and TRBJ1-1; D is possibly TRBD1 (5 bases). The CDR3 length is 13 residues. V was shortened by 9 bases and J by 4 bases, with 15 bases between the two germline ends. CDR1 is ENHRY and CDR2 is SYGVKD in the germline V gene. The CDR3 spells CAITPGSSTEAFF. The CDR3 nucleotides are TGTGCCATAACCCCAGGGTCGAGCACTGAAGCTTTCTTT.

A note on this clonotype: Possible read error: a much larger clone is one base away. The chain couples TRBV12-3 or TRBV12-4 to TRBJ1-2, with D possibly TRBD1 on 6 matching bases. CDR3 length: 13 amino acids. V lost 10 bases and J lost 4, with 16 bases in between. The CDR3 protein is CANGPQGSYGYTF. The CDR3 region has the DNA TGTGCCAACGGCCCTCAGGGGTCCTATGGCTACACCTTC.

This clonotype has ten or more counts. V gene TRBV20-1 combines with J gene TRBJ1-1; D ambiguous. Trimming stripped 2 bases from V and 5 bases from J, with 6 bases between. The V gene's germline CDR1 is DFQATT and CDR2 SNEGSKA (reference sequence). The CDR3 is 11 residues long. DNA of the CDR3: TGCAGTGCTAGATTGCGAACTGAAGCTTTCTTT. It specifies CSARLRTEAFF.

Ten or more counts support this clonotype. The gene calls are TRBV29-1 and TRBJ2-6, with D perhaps matching TRBD1 or TRBD2 (5 bases each). V was pared by 6 bases and J by 1 base, with 10 bases between. Germline V lookup: CDR1 SQVTM, CDR2 ANQGSEA. CDR3 length: 14 amino acids. The CDR3 here is CSVGVQSGANVLTF. CDR3 bases: TGCAGCGTGGGGGTACAGTCTGGGGCCAACGTCCTGACTTTC.

The sample holds a few counts of this clonotype. At one of its ends the junction is not consistent with the germline gene, which may arise from a read error. J is TRBJ1-1 and V is TRBV5-1, with 7 positions matching TRBD1. Germline assignment: CDR1 SGHRS and CDR2 YFSETQ. The CDR3 is made up of 17 amino acids. The CDR3 spells CASSLVGGTDDGTEAFF. CDR3 nucleotides: TGTGCCAGCAGCTTGGTAGGAGGGACAGATGACGGGACTGAAGCTTTCTTT. Together with reference TRBV5-1 and TRBJ1-1, the CDR3 gives the full variable domain: KAGVTQTPRYLIKTRGQQVTLSCSPISGHRSVSWYQQTPGQGLQFLFEYFSETQRNKGNFPGRFSGRQFSNSRSEMNVSTLELGDSALYLCASSLVGGTDDGTEAFFGQGTRLTVV.

This clonotype was found many times. The chain recombines TRBV7-9 with TRBJ2-5; the D gene is possibly TRBD1 (5 bases). This CDR3 comprises 16 residues. Germline-derived CDR1 and CDR2 are SEHNR and FQNEAQ (reference sequence). V was trimmed by 5 bases and J by 5 bases, leaving 21 bases between them. The CDR3 reads CASSRTQGGGRETQYF. The DNA for the CDR3 is TGTGCCAGCAGCCGAACTCAGGGTGGTGGTAGGGAGACCCAGTACTTC.

This clonotype was observed a few times. V is TRBV20-1 and J is TRBJ1-5, with D unresolved. The CDR3 contains 15 residues. Looked up from germline, CDR1 is DFQATT and CDR2 is SNEGSKA (reference sequence). The V and J ends lost 6 bases and 4 bases respectively, with 19 bases between them. The CDR3 spells CSASRGRVPNQPQHF. The CDR3, as DNA: TGCAGTGCAAGTCGTGGGAGGGTCCCAAATCAGCCCCAGCATTTT.

This clonotype was counted ten times or more. The chain joins TRBV7-9 to TRBJ2-7; a weak D match, TRBD2 (7 bases). Germline CDR1 reads SEHNR; CDR2 reads FQNEAQ (reference sequence). The CDR3 is made up of 14 amino acids. The V gene lost 5 bases and the J gene lost 3 bases, with 14 bases spanning the gap. The CDR3 sequence: CASSAAGGLYEQYF. CDR3 nucleotide sequence: TGTGCCAGCAGCGCCGCCGGGGGGCTCTACGAGCAGTACTTC.

This clonotype was seen many times. The genes are TRBV7-9 and TRBJ2-7, with D unresolved. V shed 5 bases and J shed 3 bases, with 17 bases lying between them. CDR3 length: 15 amino acids. CDR1 and CDR2 (germline): SEHNR, FQNEAQ (reference sequence). The CDR3 DNA is TGTGCCAGCAGCCCGCAGTCAACCTCGGGCTACGAGCAGTACTTC. Amino acid sequence: CASSPQSTSGYEQYF.

The genes are TRBV11-1 and TRBJ1-2; a possible D gene is TRBD1 (5 bases). V was shortened by 6 bases and J by 4 bases, with 15 bases between the two germline ends. Looked up from germline, CDR1 is SGHAT and CDR2 is FQDESV (reference sequence). The CDR3 spans 14 residues. The CDR3 sequence: CASRYGGFSYGYTF. For the CDR3, the DNA is TGTGCCAGCAGATACGGGGGGTTTAGCTATGGCTACACCTTC.

The chain has TRBV2 and TRBJ1-6; D is undetermined. The CDR3 covers 14 residues. Trimming removed 6 bases from V and 6 bases from J, with 12 bases in between. CDR1 SNHLY and CDR2 FYNNEI come from the germline V gene. Here the CDR3 DNA reads TGTGCCAGCAGGGTACAGCTCTCTAATTCACCCCTCCACTTT. Translated, it gives CASRVQLSNSPLHF. Filled out from reference TRBV2 and TRBJ1-6, the complete variable domain reads EPEVTQTPSHQVTQMGQEVILRCVPISNHLYFYWYRQILGQKVEFLVSFYNNEISEKSEIFDDQFSVERPDGSNFTLKIRSTKLEDSAMYFCASRVQLSNSPLHFGNGTRLTVT.

To note about this clonotype: A read error may explain this, as a much larger clone is one base away. V and J are TRBV11-2 and TRBJ2-6; TRBD1 aligns across 7 bases. Trimming at V came to 6 bases and at J to 2 bases, leaving 7 bases not matched to a gene. Germline assignment: CDR1 SGHAT and CDR2 FQNNGV. This CDR3 is 16 amino acids long. DNA for the CDR3: TGTGCCAGCAGAAGCGTAGGGGGCGCTGGGGCCAACGTCCTGACTTTC. Protein product: CASRSVGGAGANVLTF.